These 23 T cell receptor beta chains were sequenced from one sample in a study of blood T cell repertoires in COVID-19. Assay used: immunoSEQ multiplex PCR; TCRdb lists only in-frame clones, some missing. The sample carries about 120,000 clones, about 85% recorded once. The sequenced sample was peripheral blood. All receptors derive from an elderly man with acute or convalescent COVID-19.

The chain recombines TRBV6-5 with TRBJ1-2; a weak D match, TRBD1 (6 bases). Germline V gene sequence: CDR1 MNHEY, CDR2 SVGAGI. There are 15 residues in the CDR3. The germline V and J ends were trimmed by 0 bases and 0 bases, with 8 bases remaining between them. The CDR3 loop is CASSYSGAANYGYTF. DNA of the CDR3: TGTGCCAGCAGTTACTCGGGGGCCGCTAACTATGGCTACACCTTC.

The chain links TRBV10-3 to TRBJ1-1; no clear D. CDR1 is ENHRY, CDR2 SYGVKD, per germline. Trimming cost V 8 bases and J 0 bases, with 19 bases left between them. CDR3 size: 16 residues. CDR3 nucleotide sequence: TGTGCCATCGGTTCGCCACGGGGAGGGATGAACACTGAAGCTTTCTTT. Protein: CAIGSPRGGMNTEAFF.

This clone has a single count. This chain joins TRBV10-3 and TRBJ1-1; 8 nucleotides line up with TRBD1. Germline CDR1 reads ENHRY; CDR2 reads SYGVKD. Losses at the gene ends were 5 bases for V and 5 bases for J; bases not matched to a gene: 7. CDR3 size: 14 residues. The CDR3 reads CAISPGQGGTEAFF. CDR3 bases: TGTGCCATCAGTCCAGGACAGGGTGGAACTGAAGCTTTCTTT.

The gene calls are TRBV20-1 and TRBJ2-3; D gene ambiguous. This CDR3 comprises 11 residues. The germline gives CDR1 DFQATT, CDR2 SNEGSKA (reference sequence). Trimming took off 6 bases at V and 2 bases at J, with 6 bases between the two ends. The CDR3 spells CSAPHTDTQYF. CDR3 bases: TGCAGTGCCCCACACACAGATACGCAGTATTTT.

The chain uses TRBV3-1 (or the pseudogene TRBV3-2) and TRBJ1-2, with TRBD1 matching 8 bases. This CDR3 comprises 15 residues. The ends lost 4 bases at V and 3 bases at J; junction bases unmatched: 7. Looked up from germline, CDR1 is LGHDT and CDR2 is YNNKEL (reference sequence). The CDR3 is CASSLRGQDDYGYTF. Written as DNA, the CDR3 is TGTGCCAGCAGCCTCCGGGGACAGGACGACTATGGCTACACCTTC.

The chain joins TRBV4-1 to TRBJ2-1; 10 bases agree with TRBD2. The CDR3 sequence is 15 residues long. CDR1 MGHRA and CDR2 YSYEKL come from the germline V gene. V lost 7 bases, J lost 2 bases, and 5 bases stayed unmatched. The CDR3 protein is CASTLAGAPYNEQFF. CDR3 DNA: TGCGCCAGCACTCTAGCGGGGGCTCCCTACAATGAGCAGTTCTTC.

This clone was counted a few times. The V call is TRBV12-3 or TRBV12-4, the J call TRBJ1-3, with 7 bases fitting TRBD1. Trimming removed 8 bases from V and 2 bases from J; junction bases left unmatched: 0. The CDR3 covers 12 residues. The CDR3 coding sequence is TGTGCCAGCGACAGGGCTGGAAACACCATATATTTT. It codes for CASDRAGNTIYF.

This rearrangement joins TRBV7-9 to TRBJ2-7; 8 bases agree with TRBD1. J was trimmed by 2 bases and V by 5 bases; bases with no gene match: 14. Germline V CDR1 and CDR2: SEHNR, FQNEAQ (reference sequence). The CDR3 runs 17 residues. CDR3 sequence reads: CASSAYPSGTGPYEQYF. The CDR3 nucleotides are TGTGCCAGCAGCGCGTACCCCTCCGGGACAGGTCCCTACGAGCAGTACTTC.

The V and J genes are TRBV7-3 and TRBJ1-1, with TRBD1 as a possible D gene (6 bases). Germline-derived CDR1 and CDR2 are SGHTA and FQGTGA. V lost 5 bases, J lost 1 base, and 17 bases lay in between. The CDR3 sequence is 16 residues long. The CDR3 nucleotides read TGTGCCAGCAGCATCACAGGGTTACTGGGGAACACTGAAGCTTTCTTT. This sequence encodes CASSITGLLGNTEAFF.

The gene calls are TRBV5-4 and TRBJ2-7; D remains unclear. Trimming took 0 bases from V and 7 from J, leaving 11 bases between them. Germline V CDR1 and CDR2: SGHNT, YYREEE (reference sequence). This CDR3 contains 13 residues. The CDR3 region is CASSLASFPEQYF. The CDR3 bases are TGTGCCAGCAGCTTGGCCTCTTTCCCTGAGCAGTACTTC.

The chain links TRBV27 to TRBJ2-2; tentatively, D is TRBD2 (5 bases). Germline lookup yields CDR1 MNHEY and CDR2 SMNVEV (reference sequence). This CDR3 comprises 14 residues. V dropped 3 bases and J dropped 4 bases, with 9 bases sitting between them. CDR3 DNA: TGTGCCAGCAGTTTCGACGGAGGCACCGGGGAGCTGTTTTTT. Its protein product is CASSFDGGTGELFF.

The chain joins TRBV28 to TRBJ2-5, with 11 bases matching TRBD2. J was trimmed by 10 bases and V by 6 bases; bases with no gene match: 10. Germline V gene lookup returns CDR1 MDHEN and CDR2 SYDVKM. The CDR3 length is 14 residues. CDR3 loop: CASSIILAGDFQYF. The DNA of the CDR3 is TGTGCCAGCAGCATCATACTAGCGGGAGATTTCCAGTACTTC. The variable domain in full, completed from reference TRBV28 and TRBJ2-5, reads DVKVTQSSRYLVKRTGEKVFLECVQDMDHENMFWYRQDPGLGLRLIYFSYDVKMKEKGDIPEGYSVSREKKERFSLILESASTNQTSMYLCASSIILAGDFQYFGPGTRLLVL.

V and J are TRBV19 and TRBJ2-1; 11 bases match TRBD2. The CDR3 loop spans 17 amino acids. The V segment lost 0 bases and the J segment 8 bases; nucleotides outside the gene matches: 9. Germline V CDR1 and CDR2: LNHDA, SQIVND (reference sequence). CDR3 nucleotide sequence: TGTGCCAGTAGTATAGACACGGTTAGCGGGAGGGCCCATGAGCAGTTCTTC. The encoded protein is CASSIDTVSGRAHEQFF.

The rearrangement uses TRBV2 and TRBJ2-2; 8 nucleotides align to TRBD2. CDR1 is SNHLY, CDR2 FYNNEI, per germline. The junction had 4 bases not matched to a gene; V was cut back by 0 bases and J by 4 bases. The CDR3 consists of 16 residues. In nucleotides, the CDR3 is TGTGCCAGCAGTGAAGCTGGACGGGAGGGCACCGGGGAGCTGTTTTTT. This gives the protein CASSEAGREGTGELFF.

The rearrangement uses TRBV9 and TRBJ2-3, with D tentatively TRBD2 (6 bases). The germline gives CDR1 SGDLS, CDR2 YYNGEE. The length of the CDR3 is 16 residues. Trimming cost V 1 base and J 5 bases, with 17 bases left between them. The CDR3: CASSVFDYGGGDTQYF. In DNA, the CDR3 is TGTGCCAGCAGCGTATTCGACTATGGGGGAGGAGATACGCAGTATTTT.

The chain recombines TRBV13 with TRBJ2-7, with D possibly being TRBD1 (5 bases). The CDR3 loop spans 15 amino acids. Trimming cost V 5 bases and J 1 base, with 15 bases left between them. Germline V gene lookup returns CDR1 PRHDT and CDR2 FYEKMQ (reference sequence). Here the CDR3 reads CASSLEGAGSYEQYF. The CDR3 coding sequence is TGTGCCAGCAGCCTCGAAGGGGCAGGTTCCTACGAGCAGTACTTC.

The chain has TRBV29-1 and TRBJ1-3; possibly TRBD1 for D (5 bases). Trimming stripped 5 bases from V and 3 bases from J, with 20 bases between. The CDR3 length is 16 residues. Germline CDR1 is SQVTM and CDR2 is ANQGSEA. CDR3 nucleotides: TGCAGCGTTCTTACTACGAGGACATTGATTGGAAACACCATATATTTT. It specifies CSVLTTRTLIGNTIYF. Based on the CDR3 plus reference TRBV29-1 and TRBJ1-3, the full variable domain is SAVISQKPSRDICQRGTSLTIQCQVDSQVTMMFWYRQQPGQSLTLIATANQGSEATYESGFVIDKFPISRPNLTFSTLTVSNMSPEDSSIYLCSVLTTRTLIGNTIYFGEGSWLTVV.

Here the CDR3 DNA reads TGTGCCAGCAGCGGCACAGGGGTTTGGGACGAGCAGTACTTC. Protein product: CASSGTGVWDEQYF. The chain uses TRBV11-2 and TRBJ2-7; TRBD1 agrees at 7 bases. This CDR3 spans 14 amino acids. The germline CDR1 and CDR2 sequences are SGHAT and FQNNGV. Germline trimming cut 5 bases from V and 5 bases from J; bases unmatched to any gene: 9.

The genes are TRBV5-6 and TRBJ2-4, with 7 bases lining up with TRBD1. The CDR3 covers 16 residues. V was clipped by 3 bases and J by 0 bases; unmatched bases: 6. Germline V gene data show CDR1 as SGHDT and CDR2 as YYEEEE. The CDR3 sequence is CASSWTGQLAKNIQYF. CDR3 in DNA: TGTGCCAGCAGCTGGACGGGACAGCTAGCCAAAAACATTCAGTACTTC. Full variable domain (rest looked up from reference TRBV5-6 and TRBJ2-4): DAGVTQSPTHLIKTRGQQVTLRCSPKSGHDTVSWYQQALGQGPQFIFQYYEEEERQRGNFPDRFSGHQFPNYSSELNVNALLLGDSALYLCASSWTGQLAKNIQYFGAGTRLSVL.

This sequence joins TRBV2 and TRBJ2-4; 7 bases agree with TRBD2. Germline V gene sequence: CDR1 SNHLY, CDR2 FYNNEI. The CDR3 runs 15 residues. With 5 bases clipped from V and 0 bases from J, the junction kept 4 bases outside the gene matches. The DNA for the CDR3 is TGTGCCAGCAGTCGGGACTATATAGCCAAAAACATTCAGTACTTC. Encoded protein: CASSRDYIAKNIQYF. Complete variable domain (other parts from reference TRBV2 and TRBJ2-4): EPEVTQTPSHQVTQMGQEVILRCVPISNHLYFYWYRQILGQKVEFLVSFYNNEISEKSEIFDDQFSVERPDGSNFTLKIRSTKLEDSAMYFCASSRDYIAKNIQYFGAGTRLSVL.

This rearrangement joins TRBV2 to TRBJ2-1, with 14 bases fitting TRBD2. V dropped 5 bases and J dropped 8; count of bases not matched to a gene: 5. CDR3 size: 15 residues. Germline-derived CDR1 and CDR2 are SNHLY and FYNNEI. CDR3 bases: TGTGCCAGCAGTCCCGGGACTAGCGGGAGCTATGAGCAGTTCTTC. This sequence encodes CASSPGTSGSYEQFF.

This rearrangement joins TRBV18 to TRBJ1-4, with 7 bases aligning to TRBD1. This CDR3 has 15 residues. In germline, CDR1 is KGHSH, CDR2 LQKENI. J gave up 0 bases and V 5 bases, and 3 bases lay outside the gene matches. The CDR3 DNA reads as TGTGCCAGCTCATCGCAGGGGGCAACTAATGAAAAACTGTTTTTT. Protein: CASSSQGATNEKLFF.

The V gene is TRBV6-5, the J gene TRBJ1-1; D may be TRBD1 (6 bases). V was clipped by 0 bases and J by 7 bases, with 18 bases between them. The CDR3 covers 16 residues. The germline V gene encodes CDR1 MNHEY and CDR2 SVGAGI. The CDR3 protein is CASSYSELSGENEAFF. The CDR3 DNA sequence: TGTGCCAGCAGTTACTCTGAGCTTTCAGGGGAGAATGAAGCTTTCTTT.